The entry that follows covers one T cell receptor beta chain sequence. Cells were sorted from thawed PBMC rested overnight and stained with GMM-loaded CD1B tetramer, viability dye and anti-CD3. C32 glucose monomycolate from Rhodococcus equi was loaded onto the CD1B tetramers. PBMC for tetramer sorting were first depleted of CD14-expressing monocytes. The source of the sample is a study of T cells in tuberculosis. TCRdb keeps only in-frame clones here, not all; method: immunoSEQ multiplex PCR. This sample has roughly 61,000 clones; 70% to 90% occur once, and the top ten carry 20% to 25%. The sequence came from an adult woman with latent tuberculosis. The sequenced material came from CD1b-GMM tetramer-negative cells sorted from PBMCs.

The CDR3 loop is CASSPQQATYEQYF. In nucleotides, the CDR3 is TGTGCCAGCTCACCACAACAGGCTACCTACGAGCAGTACTTC. The chain couples TRBV18 to TRBJ2-7; TRBD1 might be the D (5 bases). Germline V gives CDR1 KGHSH, CDR2 LQKENI. Trimming shortened V by 1 base and J by 2 bases, and 9 bases separated the two germline ends. CDR3 length: 14 amino acids.